These 17 T cell receptor beta chains were sequenced from one sample in a study of blood T cell repertoires in COVID-19. The assay was immunoSEQ multiplex PCR, and TCRdb's table has in-frame clones only and misses some. This table has about 220,000 clones, 75% to 90% appearing once. Sequencing was carried out using peripheral blood. The receptor source for this set is a man in his forties with acute or convalescent COVID-19.

This chain connects TRBV6-5 to TRBJ2-3; 11 bases fit TRBD2. The V segment lost 6 bases and the J segment 5 bases; nucleotides outside the gene matches: 7. The CDR3 loop spans 15 amino acids. From germline, CDR1 is MNHEY and CDR2 SVGAGI. CDR3 protein: CASSLAGGHGDTQYF. The CDR3 DNA reads TGTGCCAGCAGCCTAGCGGGAGGTCACGGAGATACGCAGTATTTT.

The chain carries TRBV5-1 and TRBJ1-4; 7 positions agree with TRBD1. The CDR3 covers 14 residues. V lost 3 bases to trimming and J lost 8 bases; unmatched junction nucleotides: 7. The germline gives CDR1 SGHRS, CDR2 YFSETQ. The CDR3 reads CASSSIGQEEKLFF. For the CDR3, the DNA is TGCGCCAGCAGCTCAATAGGACAGGAGGAAAAACTGTTTTTT.

This chain links TRBV2 with TRBJ1-5; D uncertain. The length of the CDR3 is 14 residues. V shed 4 bases and J shed 2 bases, with 9 bases lying between them. Germline CDR1 SNHLY, CDR2 FYNNEI. The CDR3: CASSGPGGNQPQHF. The CDR3 nucleotides read TGTGCCAGCAGTGGGCCCGGGGGCAATCAGCCCCAGCATTTT. Drawing the rest from reference TRBV2 and TRBJ1-5, the complete variable domain is EPEVTQTPSHQVTQMGQEVILRCVPISNHLYFYWYRQILGQKVEFLVSFYNNEISEKSEIFDDQFSVERPDGSNFTLKIRSTKLEDSAMYFCASSGPGGNQPQHFGDGTRLSIL.

The chain recombines TRBV11-3 with TRBJ2-1; TRBD2 matches at 8 bases. The CDR3 runs 15 residues. Germline trimming cut 5 bases from V and 4 bases from J; bases unmatched to any gene: 7. CDR1 SGHNT and CDR2 YENEEA come from the germline V gene. The CDR3 DNA reads as TGTGCCAGCAGCGAAGCGGGGGCTGGTTACAATGAGCAGTTCTTC. Its translation: CASSEAGAGYNEQFF.

This chain uses TRBV9 with TRBJ1-2, with D perhaps matching TRBD1 (6 bases). Trimming left V 0 bases short and J 8 bases short, with 17 bases between. This CDR3 region has 15 residues. CDR1 is SGDLS, CDR2 YYNGEE, per germline. CDR3 loop: CASSVGPGGAGGYTF. The CDR3, as DNA: TGTGCCAGCAGCGTAGGCCCGGGGGGGGCTGGAGGCTACACCTTC.

CDR3 bases: TGTGCCAGCCGCTTGGGGACAGCTAACACTGAAGCTTTCTTT. Amino acids: CASRLGTANTEAFF. V and J are TRBV2 and TRBJ1-1, with 7 bases aligning to TRBD1. The length of the CDR3 is 14 residues. CDR1 SNHLY and CDR2 FYNNEI come from the germline V gene. V lost 8 bases and J lost 2; bases outside the gene matches: 8.

V gene TRBV10-2 combines with J gene TRBJ2-3, with 8 bases that match TRBD1. CDR1 is WSHSY, CDR2 SAAADI, per germline. V shed 8 bases, J shed 2 bases, and the junction held 9 bases outside the gene matches. This CDR3 has 15 amino acids. DNA for the CDR3: TGCGCCAGCGGACGACCGGGACAGGACACAGATACGCAGTATTTT. The encoded protein is CASGRPGQDTDTQYF.

The V gene is TRBV27, the J gene TRBJ2-5; 7 bases line up with TRBD1. The CDR3 extends over 15 amino acids. V was clipped by 5 bases and J by 5 bases; unmatched bases: 11. Per the germline V gene, CDR1 is MNHEY and CDR2 is SMNVEV (reference sequence). The CDR3 nucleotides are TGTGCCAGCAGTCCATTGACAGGGTGGGGGGAGACCCAGTACTTC. Its translation: CASSPLTGWGETQYF.

The chain is built from TRBV27 and TRBJ1-2; TRBD1 is a possible D gene (5 bases). The ends were cut back, 8 bases at V and 8 bases at J, with 21 bases in the middle. This CDR3 region has 14 residues. Germline-derived CDR1 and CDR2 are MNHEY and SMNVEV (reference sequence). The CDR3 is CASRFRDSRHGYTF. CDR3 in DNA: TGTGCCAGCCGGTTCCGGGACTCAAGGCACGGCTACACCTTC.

This clone is a singleton in its sample. CDR3 in amino acids: CASSESWRPYEQYF. The CDR3 DNA follows: TGTGCCAGCAGTGAATCATGGCGGCCCTACGAGCAGTACTTC. The chain joins TRBV6-1 to TRBJ2-7; D not resolved. The germline gives CDR1 MNHNS, CDR2 SASEGT. Trimming shortened V by 2 bases and J by 2 bases, and 10 bases separated the two germline ends. This CDR3 region has 14 residues.

The chain links TRBV4-1 to TRBJ2-7, with a tentative D call TRBD2 (5 bases). CDR3 length: 14 amino acids. V lost 1 base and J lost 3, with 10 bases in between. Per germline, CDR1 MGHRA and CDR2 YSYEKL. CDR3 in DNA: TGCGCCAGCAGCCAAGCGGGAACGATCTACGAGCAGTACTTC. Residues: CASSQAGTIYEQYF.

The genes are TRBV19 and TRBJ2-2; TRBD1 agrees at 9 bases. Germline V lookup: CDR1 LNHDA, CDR2 SQIVND (reference sequence). Germline trimming cut 7 bases from V and 1 base from J; bases unmatched to any gene: 1. The length of the CDR3 is 14 residues. CDR3 region: CASKGQGNTGELFF. The CDR3 DNA follows: TGTGCCAGTAAGGGACAGGGGAACACCGGGGAGCTGTTTTTT. The whole variable domain, filled in from reference TRBV19 and TRBJ2-2, reads DGGITQSPKYLFRKEGQNVTLSCEQNLNHDAMYWYRQDPGQGLRLIYYSQIVNDFQKGDIAEGYSVSREKKESFPLTVTSAQKNPTAFYLCASKGQGNTGELFFGEGSRLTVL.

The chain employs TRBV12-3 or TRBV12-4 and TRBJ1-2; 7 bases align to TRBD1. The CDR3 covers 13 residues. V lost 6 bases to trimming and J lost 4 bases; unmatched junction nucleotides: 5. In DNA, the CDR3 is TGTGCCAGCAGGGCAGGGGGTGGCTATGGCTACACCTTC. Its translation is CASRAGGGYGYTF.

This sequence joins TRBV7-9 and TRBJ2-2; 11 bases match TRBD1. The V gene's germline CDR1 is SEHNR and CDR2 FQNEAQ (reference sequence). Trimming took 9 bases from V and 1 from J; bases not matched to a gene: 4. The CDR3 runs 15 residues. This CDR3 reads CARSDRGLNTGELFF. CDR3 nucleotide sequence: TGTGCCAGATCGGACAGGGGGCTGAACACCGGGGAGCTGTTTTTT.

The V call is TRBV7-2, the J call TRBJ2-7; possible D gene TRBD2, 5 bases. CDR3 length: 17 amino acids. Between the trimmed V and J ends, which lost 1 base and 5 bases, there was a span of 21 bases. Germline V CDR1 and CDR2: SGHTA, FQGNSA. The CDR3 loop is CASSLVRAGDPGDEQYF. DNA of the CDR3: TGTGCCAGCAGCTTAGTACGGGCGGGTGATCCTGGGGACGAGCAGTACTTC. Full variable domain (outside the CDR3, taken from reference TRBV7-2 and TRBJ2-7): GAGVSQSPSNKVTEKGKDVELRCDPISGHTALYWYRQSLGQGLEFLIYFQGNSAPDKSGLPSDRFSAERTGGSVSTLTIQRTQQEDSAVYLCASSLVRAGDPGDEQYFGPGTRLTVT.

This chain links TRBV12-3 or TRBV12-4 with TRBJ2-3; no clear D. Between the trimmed V and J ends, which lost 1 base and 6 bases, there was a span of 5 bases. The length of the CDR3 is 12 residues. In nucleotides, the CDR3 is TGTGCCAGCAGTTTAGAGCCGGATACGCAGTATTTT. Its protein product is CASSLEPDTQYF.

The chain is built from TRBV7-2 and TRBJ2-5; maybe TRBD2 (6 bases). V was cut by 0 bases and J by 1 base, with 12 bases left in between. The CDR3 contains 16 residues. The germline V gene encodes CDR1 SGHTA and CDR2 FQGNSA. CDR3: CASSLAPSGPQETQYF. CDR3 DNA: TGTGCCAGCAGCTTAGCGCCGAGCGGGCCCCAAGAGACCCAGTACTTC.